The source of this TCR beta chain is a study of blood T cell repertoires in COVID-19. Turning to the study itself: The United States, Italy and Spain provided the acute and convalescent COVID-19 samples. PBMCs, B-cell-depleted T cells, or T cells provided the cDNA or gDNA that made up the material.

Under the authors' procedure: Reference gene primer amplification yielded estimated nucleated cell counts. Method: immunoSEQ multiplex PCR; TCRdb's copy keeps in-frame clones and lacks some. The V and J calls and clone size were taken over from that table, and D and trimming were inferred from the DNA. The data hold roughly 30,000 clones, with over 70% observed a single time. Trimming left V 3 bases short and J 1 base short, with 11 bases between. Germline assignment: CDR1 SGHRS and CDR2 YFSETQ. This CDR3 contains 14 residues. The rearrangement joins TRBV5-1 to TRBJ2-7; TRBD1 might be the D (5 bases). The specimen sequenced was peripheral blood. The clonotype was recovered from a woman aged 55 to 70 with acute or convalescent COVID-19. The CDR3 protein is CASSSQGGSYEQYF. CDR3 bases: TGCGCCAGCAGCTCGCAGGGTGGATCCTACGAGCAGTACTTC.